Here is one TCR beta chain with its context. This sample was taken from a study of blood T cell repertoires in COVID-19. TCRdb's copy holds only in-frame clones and misses some; the assay was immunoSEQ multiplex PCR. In the table there are 160,000 or so clones, roughly 77% of which are singletons. Germline CDR1 reads MDHEN; CDR2 reads SYDVKM. CDR3 length: 15 amino acids. Trimming removed 4 bases at V and 0 bases at J, with 13 bases between. The chain links TRBV28 to TRBJ2-7, with D possibly TRBD2 on 6 matching bases. Material for sequencing was peripheral blood. The TCR sequence derives from a human donor in a cohort sampled during active COVID-19. In DNA, the CDR3 is TGTGCCAGCAGTTCCCTGGGGACTGCCTCCTACGAGCAGTACTTC. This sequence encodes CASSSLGTASYEQYF.